The 30 T cell receptor beta chains below were found in one sample sequenced in a study of blood T cell repertoires in COVID-19. This table comes from immunoSEQ multiplex PCR, and its TCRdb copy is limited to in-frame clones, with some not included. The table shows approximately 84,000 clones, with 70% to 80% occurring only once. The sequencing input was peripheral blood. The receptors were gathered from a human donor in a cohort sampled during active COVID-19.

The chain carries TRBV5-1 and TRBJ2-7; D not certain. The CDR3 runs 15 residues. The V gene's germline CDR1 is SGHRS and CDR2 YFSETQ. Deletions cut 0 bases from V and 3 bases from J, with 13 bases between. The CDR3 loop is CASSLEAGIFYEQYF. CDR3 nucleotides: TGCGCCAGCAGCTTGGAGGCAGGCATTTTCTACGAGCAGTACTTC.

V usage is TRBV18 and J usage is TRBJ2-7, with 10 bases identical to TRBD2. Unmatched junction bases numbered 8, after V lost 3 bases and J lost 6 bases. CDR3 length equals 15 residues. From germline, CDR1 is KGHSH and CDR2 LQKENI. The CDR3 here is CASSPTSGRVSEQYF. DNA of the CDR3: TGTGCCAGCTCACCGACAAGCGGGAGGGTTAGCGAGCAGTACTTC.

This clone was counted once. The chain carries TRBV28 and TRBJ2-2, with D possibly being TRBD2 (6 bases). Germline V gene data show CDR1 as MDHEN and CDR2 as SYDVKM. V was pared by 2 bases and J by 5 bases, with 15 bases between. The CDR3 runs 16 residues. The chain's CDR3 is CASSLGGIAPTGELFF. The CDR3 DNA is TGTGCCAGCAGTTTAGGGGGGATAGCCCCGACCGGGGAGCTGTTTTTT.

The chain recombines TRBV6-5 with TRBJ1-1; perhaps TRBD1 as D (6 bases). The V end lost 2 bases, the J end lost 5 bases, and 12 bases lay between the germline ends. In germline, CDR1 is MNHEY, CDR2 SVGAGI. This CDR3 region has 14 residues. CDR3 bases: TGTGCCAGCAGTTACCGGACAGCGAGGACTGAAGCTTTCTTT. Encoded protein: CASSYRTARTEAFF.

The chain joins TRBV15 to TRBJ1-2, with D unclear. Germline lookup yields CDR1 LNHNV and CDR2 YYDKDF (reference sequence). The CDR3 runs 15 residues. Trimming took 0 bases from V and 4 from J, leaving 12 bases between them. CDR3 coding DNA: TGTGCCACCAGCAGAGATTCGGTCGGAGGCTATGGCTACACCTTC. Translation gives CATSRDSVGGYGYTF. Full variable domain (outside the CDR3, taken from reference TRBV15 and TRBJ1-2): DAMVIQNPRYQVTQFGKPVTLSCSQTLNHNVMYWYQQKSSQAPKLLFHYYDKDFNNEADTPDNFQSRRPNTSFCFLDIRSPGLGDTAMYLCATSRDSVGGYGYTFGSGTRLTVV.

The chain links TRBV27 to TRBJ1-1; 11 positions agree with TRBD1. The CDR3 is made up of 17 amino acids. Germline V gives CDR1 MNHEY, CDR2 SMNVEV (reference sequence). V dropped 3 bases and J dropped 4; count of bases not matched to a gene: 10. The CDR3 is CASSFAGQGARGTEAFF. The CDR3 DNA reads as TGTGCCAGCAGTTTTGCAGGACAGGGGGCGAGGGGCACTGAAGCTTTCTTT.

The chain uses TRBV5-6 and TRBJ2-2; TRBD2 might be the D (6 bases). Per germline, CDR1 SGHDT and CDR2 YYEEEE. The CDR3 covers 16 residues. Trimming took 1 base from V and 3 from J, leaving 13 bases between them. The CDR3 protein is CASSLSWGEYTGELFF. The CDR3 DNA is TGTGCCAGCAGCTTGAGTTGGGGGGAGTACACCGGGGAGCTGTTTTTT. The whole variable domain, remainder taken from reference TRBV5-6 and TRBJ2-2, is DAGVTQSPTHLIKTRGQQVTLRCSPKSGHDTVSWYQQALGQGPQFIFQYYEEEERQRGNFPDRFSGHQFPNYSSELNVNALLLGDSALYLCASSLSWGEYTGELFFGEGSRLTVL.

The gene calls are TRBV6-6 and TRBJ1-2; the match to TRBD1 covers 11 bases. V shed 4 bases and J 3 bases; nucleotides not matched to a gene: 4. This CDR3 comprises 15 residues. Germline CDR1 and CDR2: MNHNY and SVGAGI (reference sequence). The CDR3 protein is CASSSWTGGDYGYTF. DNA of the CDR3: TGTGCCAGCAGTTCATGGACAGGGGGCGACTATGGCTACACCTTC.

This chain links TRBV2 with TRBJ1-1; D possibly corresponds to TRBD1 (6 bases). This CDR3 contains 13 residues. Deletions cut 7 bases from V and 3 bases from J, with 12 bases between. From germline, CDR1 is SNHLY and CDR2 FYNNEI. Here the CDR3 reads CASIRTDDTEAFF. The CDR3 region has the DNA TGTGCCAGCATAAGGACAGACGACACTGAAGCTTTCTTT.

The chain joins TRBV27 to TRBJ2-3; D unresolved. Germline CDR1 and CDR2: MNHEY and SMNVEV (reference sequence). This CDR3 has 13 residues. V was trimmed by 2 bases and J by 2 bases, leaving 5 bases between them. CDR3 bases: TGTGCCAGCAGTTTACGGGTCACAGATACGCAGTATTTT. It encodes CASSLRVTDTQYF.

The chain joins TRBV7-6 to TRBJ1-1, with 7 bases that match TRBD1. In germline, CDR1 is SGHVS, CDR2 FNYEAQ. The V segment lost 5 bases and the J segment 1 base; nucleotides outside the gene matches: 10. The CDR3 is 16 residues long. The CDR3 bases are TGTGCCAGCAGCAAACGCGGGACAGTGGAGAACACTGAAGCTTTCTTT. It encodes CASSKRGTVENTEAFF.

This clone was seen just once. The chain couples TRBV3-1 (or the pseudogene TRBV3-2) to TRBJ2-7; the D is unclear. V lost 0 bases to trimming and J lost 2 bases, with 11 bases between them. This CDR3 comprises 15 residues. Per the germline V gene, CDR1 is LGHDT and CDR2 is YNNKEL (reference sequence). The CDR3 coding sequence is TGTGCCAGCAGCCAAGAGCGACTTCCAACCTACGAGCAGTACTTC. Translating it yields CASSQERLPTYEQYF.

The chain combines TRBV5-1 with TRBJ1-4, with a weak D call TRBD1 (5 bases). Germline V gene sequence: CDR1 SGHRS, CDR2 YFSETQ. The V and J ends lost 4 bases and 2 bases respectively, with 15 bases between them. The CDR3 has 16 residues. CDR3 residues: CASSPGPGRTNEKLFF. CDR3 in DNA: TGCGCCAGCAGCCCGGGACCGGGGAGGACTAATGAAAAACTGTTTTTT.

The V call is TRBV28, the J call TRBJ1-5, with TRBD1 identical over 12 bases. The CDR3 is 16 residues long. Germline CDR1 and CDR2: MDHEN and SYDVKM. The V segment lost 0 bases and the J segment 7 bases; nucleotides outside the gene matches: 4. The CDR3 here is CASSLWGTGGSQPQHF. CDR3 coding DNA: TGTGCCAGCAGTTTATGGGGGACAGGGGGCTCACAGCCCCAGCATTTT. Drawing the rest from reference TRBV28 and TRBJ1-5, the complete variable domain is DVKVTQSSRYLVKRTGEKVFLECVQDMDHENMFWYRQDPGLGLRLIYFSYDVKMKEKGDIPEGYSVSREKKERFSLILESASTNQTSMYLCASSLWGTGGSQPQHFGDGTRLSIL.

The chain recombines TRBV28 with TRBJ1-2; no reliable D call. V lost 10 bases, J lost 5 bases, and 23 bases lay in between. Per germline, CDR1 MDHEN and CDR2 SYDVKM. CDR3 length: 15 residues. In DNA form, the CDR3 reads TGTGCCACCTACTTTAGTTCGAGGTATTCTTATGGCTACACCTTC. Translation: CATYFSSRYSYGYTF.

The V gene is TRBV6-5, the J gene TRBJ1-4; tentatively, D is TRBD1 (6 bases). Trimming pared 6 bases from V and 5 bases from J, leaving 16 bases between. From germline, CDR1 is MNHEY and CDR2 SVGAGI. The CDR3 spans 15 residues. In nucleotides, the CDR3 is TGTGCCAGCAGCTTATCAGGGGCGTGGAATGAAAAACTGTTTTTT. It is translated as CASSLSGAWNEKLFF.

This chain connects TRBV28 to TRBJ1-3, with D unclear. Between the trimmed V and J ends, which lost 3 bases and 8 bases, there was a span of 23 bases. Looked up from germline, CDR1 is MDHEN and CDR2 is SYDVKM. This CDR3 is built from 17 residues. CDR3 protein: CASSFGWGGPLGYTIYF. The CDR3 DNA is TGTGCCAGCAGTTTCGGCTGGGGAGGTCCGCTCGGCTACACCATATATTTT.

The rearrangement uses TRBV5-1 and TRBJ2-5; D is possibly TRBD1 (7 bases). V lost 0 bases to trimming and J lost 2 bases, with 11 bases between them. CDR3 length: 15 amino acids. CDR1 SGHRS and CDR2 YFSETQ come from the germline V gene. CDR3 in DNA: TGCGCCAGCAGCTTGGGGTCAGGGGGGCAAGAGACCCAGTACTTC. This gives the protein CASSLGSGGQETQYF.

This chain uses TRBV3-1 (or the pseudogene TRBV3-2) with TRBJ1-4, with 7 positions matching TRBD1. With 5 bases clipped from V and 5 bases from J, the junction kept 8 bases outside the gene matches. The CDR3 is 15 amino acids. CDR1 and CDR2 (germline): LGHDT, YNNKEL (reference sequence). CDR3 DNA: TGTGCCAGCAGCACCTCCGGGACAGAAAATGAAAAACTGTTTTTT. It yields the protein CASSTSGTENEKLFF.

This clone was seen once. The J gene is TRBJ2-7, the V gene TRBV5-6; 10 positions agree with TRBD2. The CDR3 runs 17 residues. Germline CDR1 and CDR2: SGHDT and YYEEEE. Losses at the gene ends were 4 bases for V and 5 bases for J; bases not matched to a gene: 15. The CDR3 here is CASSPNGLAGGGHEQYF. In nucleotides, the CDR3 is TGTGCCAGCAGCCCCAACGGTTTAGCGGGAGGAGGTCACGAGCAGTACTTC. Combining the CDR3 with reference TRBV5-6 and TRBJ2-7 gives the whole variable domain DAGVTQSPTHLIKTRGQQVTLRCSPKSGHDTVSWYQQALGQGPQFIFQYYEEEERQRGNFPDRFSGHQFPNYSSELNVNALLLGDSALYLCASSPNGLAGGGHEQYFGPGTRLTVT.

The V and J genes are TRBV10-1 and TRBJ2-3, with 13 bases that match TRBD2. Germline-derived CDR1 and CDR2 are WNHNN and SYGVQD (reference sequence). V was pared by 3 bases and J by 5 bases, with 2 bases of the junction left unmatched. The CDR3 spans 15 residues. The CDR3 reads CASSEGLAGVDTQYF. DNA of the CDR3: TGCGCCAGCAGTGAAGGACTAGCGGGAGTAGATACGCAGTATTTT.

The chain joins TRBV18 to TRBJ2-7, with D tentatively TRBD2 (6 bases). CDR1 and CDR2 from the germline V gene are KGHSH and LQKENI. This CDR3 is 14 amino acids long. V shed 3 bases and J shed 4 bases, with 13 bases lying between them. The DNA of the CDR3 is TGTGCCAGCTCACCTCGGAGGGATGGGTACGAGCAGTACTTC. Residues: CASSPRRDGYEQYF.

This sequence joins TRBV12-3 or TRBV12-4 and TRBJ2-1; maybe TRBD2 (5 bases). Trimming took 7 bases from V and 7 from J, leaving 11 bases between them. CDR3 length equals 12 residues. The CDR3 DNA reads as TGTGCCAGCATCGAAGGGAGAAATGAGCAGTTCTTC. Amino acid sequence: CASIEGRNEQFF.

The rearrangement links TRBV18 to TRBJ2-7; 13 bases fit TRBD2. Per the germline V gene, CDR1 is KGHSH and CDR2 is LQKENI. Trimming took 0 bases from V and 0 from J; bases not matched to a gene: 5. The CDR3 runs to 18 residues. CDR3 DNA: TGTGCCAGCTCACCACCGGGACTAGCGGGATCGAGCTCCTACGAGCAGTACTTC. Translation gives CASSPPGLAGSSSYEQYF.

The chain uses TRBV5-4 and TRBJ1-1; 9 nucleotides match TRBD1. The CDR3 totals 15 residues. Germline values: CDR1 SGHNT, CDR2 YYREEE (reference sequence). V trimming: 2 bases; J trimming: 5 bases; junction bases outside the gene matches: 7. The CDR3 spells CASSFGTGWETEAFF. As DNA, the CDR3 is TGTGCCAGCAGCTTTGGGACAGGGTGGGAAACTGAAGCTTTCTTT.

The chain has TRBV7-3 and TRBJ1-1; D might be TRBD1 (6 bases). The V gene lost 2 bases and the J gene lost 0 bases, with 13 bases spanning the gap. The CDR3 is made up of 16 amino acids. CDR1 and CDR2 (germline): SGHTA, FQGTGA. CDR3 in DNA: TGTGCCAGCAGCTTATACCCGACAGGCCTGAACACTGAAGCTTTCTTT. This codes for CASSLYPTGLNTEAFF.

The chain uses TRBV5-4 and TRBJ2-3; 11 nucleotides align to TRBD2. CDR3 length equals 15 residues. J gave up 11 bases and V 4 bases, and 12 bases lay outside the gene matches. CDR1 is SGHNT and CDR2 is YYREEE in the germline V gene (reference sequence). CDR3 sequence (DNA): TGTGCCAGCAGCCTCGGGGGACTAGCGGAACGGGGGCAGTATTTT. Residues: CASSLGGLAERGQYF.

Of note for this clone: This same CDR3 is encoded by further DNA sequences in the sample. The CDR3 region has the DNA TGTGCCAGCAGCCAAGTCGGGACAGGGCGGAACTATGGCTACACCTTC. It specifies CASSQVGTGRNYGYTF. The chain has TRBV3-1 (or the pseudogene TRBV3-2) and TRBJ1-2; 9 bases fit TRBD1. CDR1 LGHDT and CDR2 YNNKEL come from the germline V gene (reference sequence). V shed 1 base and J 2 bases; nucleotides not matched to a gene: 5. The CDR3 length is 16 residues.

The chain is built from TRBV5-8 and TRBJ1-1, with D perhaps TRBD1 (5 bases). The CDR3 runs to 15 residues. V shed 8 bases and J shed 5 bases, with 22 bases lying between them. CDR1 is SGHTS and CDR2 is YDEGEE in the germline V gene. The CDR3 region has the DNA TGTGCCAGACCTGGGCAGGGTGCTTTGCGGACTGAAGCTTTCTTT. As protein: CARPGQGALRTEAFF.

This clone was detected only once. The chain links TRBV28 to TRBJ1-6; maybe TRBD1 (6 bases). CDR1 MDHEN and CDR2 SYDVKM come from the germline V gene. Deletions cut 2 bases from V and 8 bases from J, with 10 bases between. The CDR3 runs 14 residues. The DNA of the CDR3 is TGTGCCAGCAGTTTAGGGGGGGCCGATTCACCCCTCCACTTT. Amino acids: CASSLGGADSPLHF.